The 14 T cell receptor beta chains presented below share a single source sample, sequenced in a study of beta chain features in type 1 diabetes. Expressed TCRB transcripts were sequenced, since all the RNA that had been isolated was reverse transcribed. Assay used: immunoSEQ multiplex PCR; TCRdb lists only in-frame clones, some missing. The table records under 90,000 clones, 30% to 40% of them present only once. Sequenced input: stem cell memory CD4+ T cells from blood. Receptors originate from a woman younger than 35 in good health.

This clone was detected a few times. V gene TRBV9 combines with J gene TRBJ2-2; D ambiguous. This CDR3 is 13 amino acids long. Germline V gene sequence: CDR1 SGDLS, CDR2 YYNGEE. V lost 4 bases to trimming and J lost 4 bases, with 8 bases between them. The DNA of the CDR3 is TGTGCCAGCAGCAAGCGAGTCACCGGGGAGCTGTTTTTT. Its protein product is CASSKRVTGELFF.

This chain uses TRBV10-3 with TRBJ2-5; D is perhaps TRBD2 (6 bases). In germline, CDR1 is ENHRY, CDR2 SYGVKD. The CDR3 sequence is 13 residues long. The germline V and J ends were trimmed by 6 bases and 10 bases, with 18 bases remaining between them. The DNA for the CDR3 is TGTGCCATCAGCCGGGACTCCCTTAGGGACCAGTACTTC. This encodes CAISRDSLRDQYF.

This chain uses TRBV30 with TRBJ1-5; TRBD1 might be the D (6 bases). Germline values: CDR1 GTSNPN, CDR2 SVGIG (reference sequence). The germline V and J ends were trimmed by 2 bases and 4 bases, with 21 bases remaining between them. This CDR3 is 17 amino acids long. The CDR3 coding sequence is TGTGCCTGGAGTCCCCGACAGGACAATTCGGGAAATCAGCCCCAGCATTTT. Its protein is CAWSPRQDNSGNQPQHF.

This clone was picked up many times. V and J are TRBV5-4 and TRBJ2-2; D might be TRBD1 (6 bases). Germline CDR1 is SGHNT and CDR2 is YYREEE (reference sequence). This CDR3 region has 15 residues. Trimming removed 4 bases at V and 0 bases at J, with 10 bases between. The CDR3 nucleotides read TGTGCCAGCAGCGCTGGGACAACGAACACCGGGGAGCTGTTTTTT. Residues: CASSAGTTNTGELFF. Full variable domain (outside the CDR3, taken from reference TRBV5-4 and TRBJ2-2): ETGVTQSPTHLIKTRGQQVTLRCSSQSGHNTVSWYQQALGQGPQFIFQYYREEENGRGNFPPRFSGLQFPNYSSELNVNALELDDSALYLCASSAGTTNTGELFFGEGSRLTVL.

This clone was counted only a few times. The chain is built from TRBV7-2 and TRBJ1-2; tentatively, D is TRBD1 (5 bases). CDR1 and CDR2 from the germline V gene are SGHTA and FQGNSA. This CDR3 is 13 amino acids long. Trimming cost V 3 bases and J 4 bases, with 9 bases left between them. CDR3 bases: TGTGCCAGCAGCTTGCCAGGGTCCTATGGCTACACCTTC. Residues: CASSLPGSYGYTF.

This clone was recorded a few times. The chain has TRBV7-2 and TRBJ1-5; D might be TRBD1 (6 bases). CDR1 and CDR2 (germline): SGHTA, FQGNSA. This CDR3 has 13 residues. V was shortened by 4 bases and J by 5 bases, with 9 bases between the two germline ends. DNA for the CDR3: TGTGCCAGCAGCTCCGAGGGGGATCAGCCCCAGCATTTT. Translation: CASSSEGDQPQHF.

In nucleotides, the CDR3 is TGTGCCAGCAGGGAAAGGGACTCCGGGCATGAGCAGTTCTTC. It encodes CASRERDSGHEQFF. The V call is TRBV6-6, the J call TRBJ2-1, with TRBD2 as a possible D gene (6 bases). The CDR3 is made up of 14 amino acids. The V end was cut by 6 bases, the J end by 8 bases, with 17 bases between. CDR1 is MNHNY, CDR2 SVGAGI, per germline (reference sequence).

The sample holds a few counts of this clone. This chain uses TRBV12-5 with TRBJ1-5, with 8 bases identical to TRBD1. The CDR3 length is 13 residues. Germline lookup yields CDR1 LGHNT and CDR2 FRNRAP. J gave up 7 bases and V 6 bases, and 5 bases lay outside the gene matches. The CDR3 spells CASGDRGEQPQHF. The CDR3 nucleotides read TGTGCTAGTGGCGACAGGGGAGAACAGCCCCAGCATTTT. Full variable domain (outside the CDR3, taken from reference TRBV12-5 and TRBJ1-5): DARVTQTPRHKVTEMGQEVTMRCQPILGHNTVFWYRQTMMQGLELLAYFRNRAPLDDSGMPKDRFSAEMPDATLATLKIQPSEPRDSAVYFCASGDRGEQPQHFGDGTRLSIL.

This chain links TRBV7-9 with TRBJ2-1; 10 nucleotides agree with TRBD1. The CDR3 is made up of 18 amino acids. Germline V gene data show CDR1 as SEHNR and CDR2 as FQNEAQ (reference sequence). V trimming: 0 bases; J trimming: 3 bases; junction bases outside the gene matches: 8. This CDR3 reads CASSLASGTGANYNEQFF. CDR3 bases: TGTGCCAGCAGCTTAGCGAGCGGGACAGGGGCGAACTACAATGAGCAGTTCTTC.

This clone has more than one count but fewer than ten. V and J are TRBV4-3 and TRBJ2-3; TRBD2 might be the D (6 bases). The CDR3 runs 15 residues. Germline V gives CDR1 LGHNA, CDR2 YSLEER. V was shortened by 6 bases and J by 2 bases, with 15 bases between the two germline ends. CDR3 amino acids: CASRNTGANTDTQYF. The CDR3 DNA follows: TGCGCCAGCAGAAACACGGGAGCGAACACAGATACGCAGTATTTT.

The J gene is TRBJ2-1, the V gene TRBV2; D is unresolved. CDR3 length: 11 amino acids. V shed 5 bases and J shed 6 bases, with 5 bases lying between them. Germline V gene sequence: CDR1 SNHLY, CDR2 FYNNEI. In nucleotides, the CDR3 is TGTGCCAGCAGTTACATCAATGAGCAGTTCTTC. The encoded protein is CASSYINEQFF.

CDR3 amino acids: CASIQSDPTYNEQFF. CDR3 coding DNA: TGTGCCAGCATCCAAAGCGACCCTACGTACAATGAGCAGTTCTTC. The chain links TRBV6-6 to TRBJ2-1; D is unresolved. CDR1 and CDR2 from the germline V gene are MNHNY and SVGAGI (reference sequence). V was cut by 7 bases and J by 4 bases, with 17 bases left in between. This CDR3 is 15 amino acids long.

This clone was counted a few times. The CDR3 sequence is CASSLGGGANTEAFF. In DNA form, the CDR3 reads TGTGCCAGCAGCTTAGGAGGGGGCGCGAACACTGAAGCTTTCTTT. The chain joins TRBV7-3 to TRBJ1-1, with 7 bases identical to TRBD1. The CDR3 is made up of 15 amino acids. The germline V gene encodes CDR1 SGHTA and CDR2 FQGTGA. After removal of 2 bases from V and 1 base from J, the junction contained 4 bases not matched to a gene.

A note on this clone: Germline and junction disagree at one end, which may indicate a read error. The chain links TRBV2 to TRBJ1-2, with 8 bases lining up with TRBD1. The CDR3 has 10 amino acids. The V gene's germline CDR1 is SNHLY and CDR2 FYNNEI. The CDR3 nucleotides are TGTGCCAGCGTCCGGGACAGGCCCTCCTTC. This translates into CASVRDRPSF. Drawing the rest from reference TRBV2 and TRBJ1-2, the complete variable domain is EPEVTQTPSHQVTQMGQEVILRCVPISNHLYFYWYRQILGQKVEFLVSFYNNEISEKSEIFDDQFSVERPDGSNFTLKIRSTKLEDSAMYFCASVRDRPSFGSGTRLTVV.